The 16 T cell receptor beta chains below come from one sample, sequenced in a study of blood T cell repertoires in COVID-19. Assay used: immunoSEQ multiplex PCR; TCRdb lists only in-frame clones, some missing. The sample records 190,000 or so clones, 75% to 90% being singletons. Sequenced material: PBMCs or T cells enriched from blood (not recorded which). The receptors here all came from a middle-aged man who had recovered from COVID-19.

This rearrangement joins TRBV7-8 to TRBJ1-2; 8 bases match TRBD1. The CDR3 loop spans 15 amino acids. The germline V gene encodes CDR1 SGHVS and CDR2 FQNEAQ. With 5 bases clipped from V and 4 bases from J, the junction kept 9 bases outside the gene matches. The CDR3, as DNA: TGTGCCAGCAGCCCCCGACAGGGGCAGGCCTATGGCTACACCTTC. It codes for CASSPRQGQAYGYTF.

The chain couples TRBV7-3 to TRBJ1-1, with 9 bases that match TRBD1. The CDR3 runs to 14 residues. J lost 5 bases, V lost 5 bases, and 6 bases had no gene match. Germline loops: CDR1 SGHTA, CDR2 FQGTGA. The CDR3 region is CASSAGTGLTEAFF. The DNA for the CDR3 is TGTGCCAGCAGCGCCGGGACAGGGTTGACTGAAGCTTTCTTT. The full variable domain, rest sourced from reference TRBV7-3 and TRBJ1-1, is GAGVSQTPSNKVTEKGKYVELRCDPISGHTALYWYRQSLGQGPEFLIYFQGTGAADDSGLPNDRFFAVRPEGSVSTLKIQRTERGDSAVYLCASSAGTGLTEAFFGQGTRLTVV.

The V and J genes are TRBV18 and TRBJ2-7; D unresolved. V lost 0 bases and J lost 6, with 12 bases in between. CDR3 length: 14 amino acids. The germline V gene encodes CDR1 KGHSH and CDR2 LQKENI. In DNA form, the CDR3 reads TGTGCCAGCTCACCACCGGGCCCGTTAATCGAGCAGTACTTC. This sequence encodes CASSPPGPLIEQYF.

CDR3: CASTIGAGGRSYEQYF. The CDR3 coding sequence is TGTGCCAGCACGATAGGGGCGGGAGGGAGGTCCTACGAGCAGTACTTC. The chain carries TRBV11-2 and TRBJ2-7; TRBD2 matches at 9 bases. V shed 7 bases and J 1 base; nucleotides not matched to a gene: 11. The CDR3 consists of 16 residues. CDR1 and CDR2 from the germline V gene are SGHAT and FQNNGV.

This chain joins TRBV7-2 and TRBJ2-4, with a possible D match to TRBD2 (6 bases). Trimming cost V 2 bases and J 5 bases, with 10 bases left between them. The CDR3 length is 14 residues. CDR1 SGHTA and CDR2 FQGNSA come from the germline V gene. The CDR3 DNA reads as TGTGCCAGCAGCTTAAGCCGGGAGCAAAACATTCAGTACTTC. Its protein is CASSLSREQNIQYF.

This clone came up many times. This chain connects TRBV18 to TRBJ2-1; D not certain. This CDR3 region has 11 residues. V was shortened by 3 bases and J by 9 bases, with 6 bases between the two germline ends. CDR1 is KGHSH, CDR2 LQKENI, per germline. The CDR3 is CASSPQLEQFF. DNA of the CDR3: TGTGCCAGCTCACCTCAACTTGAGCAGTTCTTC.

This CDR3 reads CASSLRGAVTEAFF. CDR3 bases: TGTGCCAGCAGCTTACGGGGGGCTGTCACTGAAGCTTTCTTT. This chain links TRBV5-6 with TRBJ1-1; possibly TRBD1 for D (6 bases). Looked up from germline, CDR1 is SGHDT and CDR2 is YYEEEE. There are 14 residues in the CDR3. V was pared by 2 bases and J by 4 bases, with 12 bases between.

The CDR3 is CASSPPRTGRGLSGNTIYF. DNA of the CDR3: TGCGCCAGCAGCCCCCCCCGGACAGGCCGGGGGCTCTCTGGAAACACCATATATTTT. V usage is TRBV4-1 and J usage is TRBJ1-3, with 7 positions matching TRBD1. V gave up 4 bases and J gave up 0 bases; unmatched junction bases: 15. Germline-derived CDR1 and CDR2 are MGHRA and YSYEKL. CDR3 size: 19 residues.

V usage is TRBV10-3 and J usage is TRBJ1-6; 11 positions agree with TRBD1. The germline V gene encodes CDR1 ENHRY and CDR2 SYGVKD. Unmatched junction bases numbered 6, after V lost 3 bases and J lost 5 bases. The CDR3 has 17 residues. The CDR3 bases are TGTGCCATCAGTGACGCGGACAGGGGGCGAAATAATTCACCCCTCCACTTT. It encodes CAISDADRGRNNSPLHF.

The chain is built from TRBV12-3 or TRBV12-4 and TRBJ1-2; D unclear. The CDR3 is 11 amino acids. V shed 7 bases and J shed 9 bases, with 12 bases lying between them. CDR3 in DNA: TGTGCCAGCATTGTACCGGGTCGCTACACCTTC. Encoded protein: CASIVPGRYTF.

CDR3 bases: TGTGCCAGCAGTCCCAATTTTGGGACAGGGACCTACGAGCAGTACTTC. This gives the protein CASSPNFGTGTYEQYF. The V gene is TRBV28, the J gene TRBJ2-7; 9 nucleotides line up with TRBD1. J gave up 2 bases and V 5 bases, and 10 bases lay outside the gene matches. Germline CDR1 MDHEN, CDR2 SYDVKM. This CDR3 comprises 16 residues. Full variable domain (remainder filled in from reference TRBV28 and TRBJ2-7): DVKVTQSSRYLVKRTGEKVFLECVQDMDHENMFWYRQDPGLGLRLIYFSYDVKMKEKGDIPEGYSVSREKKERFSLILESASTNQTSMYLCASSPNFGTGTYEQYFGPGTRLTVT.

The chain is built from TRBV3-1 (or the pseudogene TRBV3-2) and TRBJ1-3, with 7 bases matching TRBD1. The CDR3 sequence is 15 residues long. CDR1 and CDR2 (germline): LGHDT, YNNKEL (reference sequence). With 1 base clipped from V and 0 bases from J, the junction kept 0 bases outside the gene matches. The CDR3 protein is CASSQAGGSGNTIYF. The CDR3 nucleotides read TGTGCCAGCAGCCAAGCAGGGGGCTCTGGAAACACCATATATTTT.

The gene calls are TRBV29-1 and TRBJ1-1, with 7 bases identical to TRBD1. The trim removed 5 bases at V and 4 bases at J, leaving 4 bases unmatched. Germline V gene sequence: CDR1 SQVTM, CDR2 ANQGSEA. This CDR3 is 12 amino acids long. In DNA, the CDR3 is TGCAGCGTTAACAGGGGTGGCACTGAAGCTTTCTTT. It specifies CSVNRGGTEAFF.

This clone was counted many times. This chain uses TRBV29-1 with TRBJ2-1, with unresolved D. The germline V gene has CDR1 SQVTM and CDR2 ANQGSEA. The CDR3 runs 14 residues. Trimming left V 2 bases short and J 0 bases short, with 8 bases between. The CDR3 nucleotides read TGCAGCGTTGAAAGTTTCGGCTCCTACAATGAGCAGTTCTTC. This translates into CSVESFGSYNEQFF.

V usage is TRBV7-2 and J usage is TRBJ2-7; D gene unclear. The V gene's germline CDR1 is SGHTA and CDR2 FQGNSA. The V end lost 2 bases, the J end lost 5 bases, and 4 bases lay between the germline ends. The CDR3 runs 11 residues. The CDR3 DNA reads as TGTGCCAGCAGCTTAAATAACGAGCAGTACTTC. Protein sequence: CASSLNNEQYF.

The chain is built from TRBV28 and TRBJ1-5, with D tentatively TRBD1 (5 bases). The CDR3 is 14 residues long. The V gene lost 6 bases and the J gene lost 6 bases, with 15 bases spanning the gap. The germline V gene has CDR1 MDHEN and CDR2 SYDVKM. As DNA, the CDR3 is TGTGCCAGCAGCGACCCCGTAAGGGGTCAGCCCCAGCATTTT. Its protein is CASSDPVRGQPQHF. The full variable domain, rest sourced from reference TRBV28 and TRBJ1-5, is DVKVTQSSRYLVKRTGEKVFLECVQDMDHENMFWYRQDPGLGLRLIYFSYDVKMKEKGDIPEGYSVSREKKERFSLILESASTNQTSMYLCASSDPVRGQPQHFGDGTRLSIL.